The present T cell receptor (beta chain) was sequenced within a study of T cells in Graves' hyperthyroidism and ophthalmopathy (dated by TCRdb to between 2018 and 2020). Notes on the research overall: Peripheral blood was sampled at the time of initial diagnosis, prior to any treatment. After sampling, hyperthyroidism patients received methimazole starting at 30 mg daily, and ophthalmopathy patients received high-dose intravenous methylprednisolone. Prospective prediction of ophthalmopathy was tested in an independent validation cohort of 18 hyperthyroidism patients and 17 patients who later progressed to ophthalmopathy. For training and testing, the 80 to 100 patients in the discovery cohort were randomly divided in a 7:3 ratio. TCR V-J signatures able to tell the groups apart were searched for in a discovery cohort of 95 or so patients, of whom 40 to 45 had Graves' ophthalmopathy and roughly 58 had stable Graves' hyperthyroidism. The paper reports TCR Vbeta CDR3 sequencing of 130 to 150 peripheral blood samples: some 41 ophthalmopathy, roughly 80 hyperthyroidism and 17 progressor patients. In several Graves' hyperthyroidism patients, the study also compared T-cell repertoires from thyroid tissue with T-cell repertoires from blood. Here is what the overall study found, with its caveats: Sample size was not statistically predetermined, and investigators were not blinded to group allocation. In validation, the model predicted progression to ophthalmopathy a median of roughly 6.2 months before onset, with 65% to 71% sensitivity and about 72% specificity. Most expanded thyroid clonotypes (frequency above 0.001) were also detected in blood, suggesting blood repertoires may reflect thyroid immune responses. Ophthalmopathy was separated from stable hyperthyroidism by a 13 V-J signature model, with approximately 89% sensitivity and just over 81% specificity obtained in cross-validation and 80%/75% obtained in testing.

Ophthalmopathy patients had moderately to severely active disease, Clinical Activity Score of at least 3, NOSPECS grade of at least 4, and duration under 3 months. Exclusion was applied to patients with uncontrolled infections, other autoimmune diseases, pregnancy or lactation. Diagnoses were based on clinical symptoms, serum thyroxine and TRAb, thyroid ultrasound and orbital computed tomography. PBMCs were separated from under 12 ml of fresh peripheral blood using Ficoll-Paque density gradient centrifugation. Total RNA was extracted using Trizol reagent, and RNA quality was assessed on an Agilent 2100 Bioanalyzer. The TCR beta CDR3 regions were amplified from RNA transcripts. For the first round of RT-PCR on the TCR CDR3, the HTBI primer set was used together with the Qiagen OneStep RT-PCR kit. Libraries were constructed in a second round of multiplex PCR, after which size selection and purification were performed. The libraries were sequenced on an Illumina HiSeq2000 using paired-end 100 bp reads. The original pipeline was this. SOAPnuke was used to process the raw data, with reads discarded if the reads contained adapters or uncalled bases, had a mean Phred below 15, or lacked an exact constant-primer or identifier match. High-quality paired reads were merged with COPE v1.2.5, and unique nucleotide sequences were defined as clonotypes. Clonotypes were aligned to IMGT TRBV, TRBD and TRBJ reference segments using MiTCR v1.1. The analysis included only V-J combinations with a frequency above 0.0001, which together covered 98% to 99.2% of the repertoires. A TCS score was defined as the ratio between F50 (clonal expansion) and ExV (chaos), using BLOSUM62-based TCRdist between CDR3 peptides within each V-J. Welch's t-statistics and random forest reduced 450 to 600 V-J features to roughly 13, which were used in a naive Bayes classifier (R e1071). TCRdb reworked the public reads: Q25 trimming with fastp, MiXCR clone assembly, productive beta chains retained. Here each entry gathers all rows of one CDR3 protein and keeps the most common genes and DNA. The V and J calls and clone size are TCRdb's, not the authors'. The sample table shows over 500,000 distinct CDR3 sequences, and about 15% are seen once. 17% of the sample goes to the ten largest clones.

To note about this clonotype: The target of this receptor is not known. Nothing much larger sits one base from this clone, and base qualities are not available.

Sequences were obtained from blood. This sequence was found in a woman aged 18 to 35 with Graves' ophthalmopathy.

The CDR3 protein: CASSGRDTPTNQPQHF. At the DNA level, the sequence is TGTGCCAGCAGTGGACGGGACACCCCAACCAATCAGCCCCAGCATTTT. This chain joins TRBV6-1 to TRBJ1-5; TRBD1 could be the D gene, as 6 bases match. Including the terminal cysteine and phenylalanine, the CDR3 comprises 16 residues. Kept here is only the CDR3 DNA, which spans 48 bases and is read in frame from base 1. The germline V gene supplies CDR1 MNHNS and CDR2 SASEGT. V and J lose 4 bases and 3 bases, and a span of 16 bases separates them.